Detailed here is one T cell receptor (beta chain). What it recognizes is unknown. The data derive from a study of beta chain features in type 1 diabetes. Expressed TCRB transcripts were sequenced because the entire RNA isolate underwent reverse transcription. This table comes from immunoSEQ multiplex PCR, and its TCRdb copy is limited to in-frame clones, with some not included. The table shows approximately 270,000 clones, with around an eighth occurring only once. V was shortened by 7 bases and J by 5 bases, with 20 bases between the two germline ends. Germline CDR1 reads MDHEN; CDR2 reads SYDVKM. This CDR3 has 15 amino acids. Findings of the study overall: There was a moderate but significant shortening of TCRB CDR3s in all four CD4+ subsets of Type 1 diabetes patients.

This clonotype was obtained from a man younger than 40 with type 1 diabetes. The chain links TRBV28 to TRBJ2-5, with a weak D call TRBD1 (6 bases). Sequencing was performed on naive CD4+ T cells from blood. The CDR3 bases are TGTGCCAGCAAAGGGGGTGGTGGACTGAGGGAGACCCAGTACTTC. Encoded protein: CASKGGGGLRETQYF.